These T cell receptor beta chains were read from a single sample in a study of regulatory T cells in long-lasting Graves disease. TCRdb independently ran MiXCR on the multiplex PCR reads; one entry per CDR3 protein. The sample shows 620,000 or so distinct CDR3 sequences, under 20% of them seen only once. This sample also appeared in a second study, on T cells in Graves' hyperthyroidism and ophthalmopathy.

The material was peripheral blood mononuclear cells (PBMCs), obtained at new diagnosis, from a patient treated with antithyroid drugs. These receptors originate from a woman in her twenties or thirties with Graves disease. CDR3s include the opening cysteine and the closing phenylalanine or tryptophan. D genes are given only for firm matches. Not every row has a clone size; where given, it reads once, few, many or a size class.

v_call: TRBV27; d_call: -; j_call: TRBJ1-2; clone_size: many; cdr3_nt: TGTGCCAGCAGTGATCGGGACGCCTATGGCTACACCTTC; cdr3_aa: CASSDRDAYGYTF
v_call: TRBV9; d_call: -; j_call: TRBJ1-1; clone_size: many; cdr3_nt: TGTGCCAGCAGCGTAGGAATGGGCACTGAAGCTTTCTTT; cdr3_aa: CASSVGMGTEAFF
v_call: TRBV12-3/TRBV12-4; d_call: -; j_call: TRBJ1-4; clone_size: many; cdr3_nt: TGTGCCAGCAGTTTATGGGGCCAGCGCAATGAAAAACTGTTTTTT; cdr3_aa: CASSLWGQRNEKLFF
v_call: TRBV3-1; d_call: TRBD1; j_call: TRBJ1-4; clone_size: -; cdr3_nt: TGTGACAGCAGCCTGGGACAGGGGAAGGAAAAACTGTTTTTT; cdr3_aa: CDSSLGQGKEKLFF
v_call: TRBV5-1; d_call: -; j_call: TRBJ2-3; clone_size: few; cdr3_nt: TGCGCCAGCAGCACGGGGGTCGAGGATACGCAGTATTTT; cdr3_aa: CASSTGVEDTQYF
v_call: TRBV27; d_call: TRBD1; j_call: TRBJ2-3; clone_size: few; cdr3_nt: TGTGCCAGCAGTTTCCGACGAGGGCCAGGGGGAGATACGCAGTATTTT; cdr3_aa: CASSFRRGPGGDTQYF
v_call: TRBV2; d_call: TRBD1; j_call: TRBJ2-5; clone_size: many; cdr3_nt: TGTGCCAGCAGGGATGGACAGGGCACCCAGACCCAGTACTTC; cdr3_aa: CASRDGQGTQTQYF
v_call: TRBV5-4; d_call: TRBD1; j_call: TRBJ1-2; clone_size: -; cdr3_nt: TGTGCCAGCAGTCCCTCCTGGACAGGGAGAGATGGCTACACCTTC; cdr3_aa: CASSPSWTGRDGYTF
v_call: TRBV2; d_call: TRBD2; j_call: TRBJ2-1; clone_size: many; cdr3_nt: TGTGCCAACAGTGAACGGGAGGCCTCGAGAGAGCAGTTCTTC; cdr3_aa: CANSEREASREQFF
v_call: TRBV20-1; d_call: -; j_call: TRBJ1-2; clone_size: few; cdr3_nt: TGCAGTGCTAGAGCCCACGAATCTAACTATGGCTACACCTTC; cdr3_aa: CSARAHESNYGYTF
v_call: TRBV28; d_call: -; j_call: TRBJ1-2; clone_size: many; cdr3_nt: TGTGCCAGCAGTTCCCATCAGACAGTGAAATATGGCTACACCTTC; cdr3_aa: CASSSHQTVKYGYTF
v_call: TRBV29-1; d_call: -; j_call: TRBJ1-1; clone_size: many; cdr3_nt: TGCAGCGTTGCTCCAGGCACATATGAAGCTTTCTTT; cdr3_aa: CSVAPGTYEAFF
v_call: TRBV2; d_call: -; j_call: TRBJ1-6; clone_size: many; cdr3_nt: TGTGCCAGCAGTGACTCTCGAGGGGTTTCACCCCTCCACTTT; cdr3_aa: CASSDSRGVSPLHF
v_call: TRBV10-3; d_call: TRBD2; j_call: TRBJ2-7; clone_size: many; cdr3_nt: TGTGCCATCAGTGTCCAGTGGGCAAGTAGCGGGATTACCTACGAGCAGTACTTC; cdr3_aa: CAISVQWASSGITYEQYF
v_call: TRBV5-1; d_call: TRBD2; j_call: TRBJ2-7; clone_size: many; cdr3_nt: TGCGCCAGCAGCGCCGCTAGCGGGACCTACGAGCAGTACTTC; cdr3_aa: CASSAASGTYEQYF
v_call: TRBV19; d_call: -; j_call: TRBJ1-1; clone_size: -; cdr3_nt: TGTGCCAGTAGTATAGATTCGGGCACGACGAACACTGAAGCTTTCTTT; cdr3_aa: CASSIDSGTTNTEAFF
v_call: TRBV6-5; d_call: -; j_call: TRBJ2-1; clone_size: many; cdr3_nt: TGTGCCAGCAGTTACGGGAATACGGGAAACAATGAGCAGTTCTTC; cdr3_aa: CASSYGNTGNNEQFF
v_call: TRBV6-1; d_call: TRBD2; j_call: TRBJ2-7; clone_size: many; cdr3_nt: TGTGCCAGCAGTAAGAGGACTAGCGGGTCCTACGAGCAGTACTTC; cdr3_aa: CASSKRTSGSYEQYF
v_call: TRBV5-1; d_call: -; j_call: TRBJ2-6; clone_size: -; cdr3_nt: TGCGCCAGCAGCCTGGACCTTGGTAGCGTCCTGACTTTC; cdr3_aa: CASSLDLGSVLTF
v_call: TRBV19; d_call: TRBD1; j_call: TRBJ2-1; clone_size: -; cdr3_nt: TGTGCCAGTAAGGGGGCTTCCTACAATGAGCAGTTCTTC; cdr3_aa: CASKGASYNEQFF
v_call: TRBV18; d_call: -; j_call: TRBJ1-1; clone_size: -; cdr3_nt: TGTGCCAGCTCACCATCCGTGGGAGTTAACACTGAAGCTTTCTTT; cdr3_aa: CASSPSVGVNTEAFF
v_call: TRBV15; d_call: -; j_call: TRBJ1-3; clone_size: -; cdr3_nt: TGTGCCACCAGCAGAGCGTACGGGGCTTTTGGAAACACCATATATTTT; cdr3_aa: CATSRAYGAFGNTIYF
v_call: TRBV30; d_call: -; j_call: TRBJ1-1; clone_size: many; cdr3_nt: TGTGCCTGGAGGGGTGGCGGGGGGAACACTGAAGCTTTCTTT; cdr3_aa: CAWRGGGGNTEAFF
v_call: TRBV12-3/TRBV12-4; d_call: -; j_call: TRBJ2-7; clone_size: few; cdr3_nt: TGTGCCAGCAGTTTATCCCGACAGTTCTGGGAGCAGTACTTC; cdr3_aa: CASSLSRQFWEQYF
v_call: TRBV5-6; d_call: TRBD2; j_call: TRBJ2-1; clone_size: many; cdr3_nt: TGTGCCAGCAGCCCAAACCCCACTAGCGGAGCCTACAATGAGCAGTTCTTC; cdr3_aa: CASSPNPTSGAYNEQFF
v_call: TRBV5-1; d_call: -; j_call: TRBJ1-3; clone_size: few; cdr3_nt: TGCGCCAGCAGCCCGGCGACAGGAGGGACTGGAAACACCATATATTTT; cdr3_aa: CASSPATGGTGNTIYF
v_call: TRBV4-1; d_call: -; j_call: TRBJ2-7; clone_size: few; cdr3_nt: TGCGCCAGCAGCCATGCTCCGACTTACTCCTACGAGCAGTACTTC; cdr3_aa: CASSHAPTYSYEQYF
v_call: TRBV29-1; d_call: TRBD2; j_call: TRBJ2-6; clone_size: once; cdr3_nt: TGCAGCGTTGATCTGGGGGGGAGGGGACGAAGGACTTTC; cdr3_aa: CSVDLGGRGRRTF
v_call: TRBV27; d_call: -; j_call: TRBJ1-1; clone_size: many; cdr3_nt: TGTGCCAGCAGTCGATCAGGGGTGGGCGCGGCTTTCTTT; cdr3_aa: CASSRSGVGAAFF